These 12 T cell receptor beta chains originate from one sample sequenced in a study of blood T cell repertoires in COVID-19. Some clones are missing from TCRdb's copy, which holds only in-frame ones; the method was immunoSEQ multiplex PCR. The sample holds some 250,000 clones, approximately 88% seen once. The source material was peripheral blood. The receptors here all came from a woman aged 25 to 39 with acute or convalescent COVID-19.

This sequence joins TRBV15 and TRBJ2-7; D gene uncertain. CDR3 length: 14 residues. Trimming stripped 0 bases from V and 4 bases from J, with 10 bases between. The germline gives CDR1 LNHNV, CDR2 YYDKDF (reference sequence). This chain's CDR3 is CATSRDWVAYEQYF. The CDR3 bases are TGTGCCACCAGCAGAGATTGGGTAGCATACGAGCAGTACTTC.

V usage is TRBV11-2 and J usage is TRBJ1-2, with 8 bases aligning to TRBD1. This CDR3 contains 15 residues. The V segment lost 8 bases and the J segment 6 bases; nucleotides outside the gene matches: 14. Germline CDR1 reads SGHAT; CDR2 reads FQNNGV. The CDR3 DNA is TGTGCCAGCCGACGATCAGGGGGCCGATTGGATGGCTACACCTTC. Translation gives CASRRSGGRLDGYTF.

This clone was counted once. Other DNA sequences in the same sample also yield this CDR3. The rearrangement links TRBV11-2 to TRBJ1-1; 7 bases line up with TRBD1. J lost 4 bases, V lost 5 bases, and 10 bases had no gene match. Germline CDR1 is SGHAT and CDR2 is FQNNGV. This CDR3 is built from 15 residues. Written as DNA, the CDR3 is TGTGCCAGCAGCCCACGGACAGGCGGTATCACTGAAGCTTTCTTT. This gives the protein CASSPRTGGITEAFF. Complete variable domain (other parts from reference TRBV11-2 and TRBJ1-1): EAGVAQSPRYKIIEKRQSVAFWCNPISGHATLYWYQQILGQGPKLLIQFQNNGVVDDSQLPKDRFSAERLKGVDSTLKIQPAKLEDSAVYLCASSPRTGGITEAFFGQGTRLTVV.

The gene calls are TRBV9 and TRBJ2-3, with 8 bases lining up with TRBD2. V trimming: 3 bases; J trimming: 4 bases; junction bases outside the gene matches: 4. The CDR3 contains 14 residues. The germline V gene has CDR1 SGDLS and CDR2 YYNGEE. The DNA of the CDR3 is TGTGCCAGCAGCGCTGGGACTAGGGCAGATACGCAGTATTTT. It encodes CASSAGTRADTQYF.

This chain joins TRBV7-2 and TRBJ2-5; 11 bases map to TRBD2. The V segment lost 0 bases and the J segment 5 bases; nucleotides outside the gene matches: 8. CDR3 size: 17 residues. Germline CDR1 reads SGHTA; CDR2 reads FQGNSA. The CDR3 nucleotides read TGTGCCAGCAGCTTAGCAGCCCCTAGCGGGAGGAGGGAGACCCAGTACTTC. Translation gives CASSLAAPSGRRETQYF.

The V gene is TRBV15, the J gene TRBJ1-5; D unresolved. V shed 0 bases and J shed 3 bases, with 6 bases lying between them. Germline CDR1 is LNHNV and CDR2 is YYDKDF (reference sequence). CDR3 length: 14 residues. The CDR3: CATSRDRYNQPQHF. CDR3 in DNA: TGTGCCACCAGCAGAGACAGATACAATCAGCCCCAGCATTTT. Based on the CDR3 plus reference TRBV15 and TRBJ1-5, the full variable domain is DAMVIQNPRYQVTQFGKPVTLSCSQTLNHNVMYWYQQKSSQAPKLLFHYYDKDFNNEADTPDNFQSRRPNTSFCFLDIRSPGLGDTAMYLCATSRDRYNQPQHFGDGTRLSIL.

The chain joins TRBV9 to TRBJ2-2; D is perhaps TRBD2 (5 bases). The V and J ends lost 1 base and 2 bases respectively, with 12 bases between them. Germline V gene lookup returns CDR1 SGDLS and CDR2 YYNGEE. This CDR3 region has 16 residues. CDR3 in DNA: TGTGCCAGCAGCGTAAAACACAGCGGAAACACCGGGGAGCTGTTTTTT. Translated, it gives CASSVKHSGNTGELFF.

The table lists this clone with a count of one. This chain joins TRBV5-1 and TRBJ2-7, with 9 bases identical to TRBD2. From germline, CDR1 is SGHRS and CDR2 YFSETQ. J was trimmed by 1 base and V by 3 bases; bases with no gene match: 11. The CDR3 is 17 residues long. The CDR3 is CASSSLSGGTRSYEQYF. CDR3 DNA sequence: TGCGCCAGCAGCTCCCTTAGCGGGGGAACAAGATCCTACGAGCAGTACTTC.

The chain combines TRBV30 with TRBJ2-3; unclear D gene. The CDR3 contains 14 residues. Trimming removed 3 bases from V and 2 bases from J, with 12 bases in between. CDR1 and CDR2 (germline): GTSNPN, SVGIG (reference sequence). The CDR3 region is CAWRRSLNTDTQYF. Here the CDR3 DNA reads TGTGCCTGGAGAAGGAGCTTAAACACAGATACGCAGTATTTT. Full variable domain (remainder filled in from reference TRBV30 and TRBJ2-3): SQTIHQWPATLVQPVGSPLSLECTVEGTSNPNLYWYRQAAGRGLQLLFYSVGIGQISSEVPQNLSASRPQDRQFILSSKKLLLSDSGFYLCAWRRSLNTDTQYFGPGTRLTVL.

This clone was counted between two and nine times. The V call is TRBV7-2, the J call TRBJ1-6; 8 bases map to TRBD1. The CDR3 runs to 15 residues. Germline V gives CDR1 SGHTA, CDR2 FQGNSA. With 7 bases clipped from V and 9 bases from J, the junction kept 11 bases outside the gene matches. CDR3: CASILGTGGSSPLHF. For the CDR3, the DNA is TGTGCCAGCATCCTTGGGACAGGTGGAAGTTCACCCCTCCACTTT.

The genes are TRBV21-1 and TRBJ2-7; the tabulated D call, TRBD1, remains unverified against the DNA. TRBV21-1 is a pseudogene segment. This CDR3 contains 16 residues. CDR3 in amino acids: CASISGGTGMSGEQYF. CDR3 DNA sequence: TGTGCCAGCATCTCAGGTGGGACAGGGATGTCTGGAGAGCAGTACTTC.

This chain connects TRBV7-9 to TRBJ1-3; D gene ambiguous. This CDR3 is 16 amino acids long. Per germline, CDR1 SEHNR and CDR2 FQNEAQ (reference sequence). The V end was cut by 2 bases, the J end by 4 bases, with 15 bases between. The CDR3 loop is CASSLPSTRGGNTIYF. The CDR3 DNA reads TGTGCCAGCAGCTTACCCTCGACCCGAGGGGGAAACACCATATATTTT.